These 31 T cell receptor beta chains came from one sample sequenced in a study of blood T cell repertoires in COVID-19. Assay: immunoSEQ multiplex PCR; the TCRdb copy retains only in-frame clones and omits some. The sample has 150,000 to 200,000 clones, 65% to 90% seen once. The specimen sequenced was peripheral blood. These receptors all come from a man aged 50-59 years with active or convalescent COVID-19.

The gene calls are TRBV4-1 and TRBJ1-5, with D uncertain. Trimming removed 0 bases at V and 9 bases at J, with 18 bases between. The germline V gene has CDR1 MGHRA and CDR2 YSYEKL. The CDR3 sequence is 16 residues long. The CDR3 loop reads CASSQDPIGTAGPQHF. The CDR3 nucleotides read TGCGCCAGCAGCCAAGATCCCATCGGCACGGCGGGGCCCCAGCATTTT.

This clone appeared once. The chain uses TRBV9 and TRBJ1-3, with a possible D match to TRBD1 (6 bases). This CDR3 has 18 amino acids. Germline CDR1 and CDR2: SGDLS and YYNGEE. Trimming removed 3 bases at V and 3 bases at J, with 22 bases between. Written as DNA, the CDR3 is TGTGCCAGCAGCGGTGGTTCGGGCAGGTGGACAGATGGAAACACCATATATTTT. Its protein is CASSGGSGRWTDGNTIYF.

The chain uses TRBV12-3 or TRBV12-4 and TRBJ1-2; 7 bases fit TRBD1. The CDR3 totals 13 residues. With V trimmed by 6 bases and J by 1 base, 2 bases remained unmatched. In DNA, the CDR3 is TGTGCCAGCAGGGGGGACAGTAACTATGGCTACACCTTC. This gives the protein CASRGDSNYGYTF.

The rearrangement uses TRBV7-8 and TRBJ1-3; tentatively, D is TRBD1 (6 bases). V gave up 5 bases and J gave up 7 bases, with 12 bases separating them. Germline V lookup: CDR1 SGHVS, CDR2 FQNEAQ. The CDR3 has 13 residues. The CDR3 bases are TGTGCCAGCAGCCAAGCAGGGGTTAACACCATATATTTT. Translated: CASSQAGVNTIYF.

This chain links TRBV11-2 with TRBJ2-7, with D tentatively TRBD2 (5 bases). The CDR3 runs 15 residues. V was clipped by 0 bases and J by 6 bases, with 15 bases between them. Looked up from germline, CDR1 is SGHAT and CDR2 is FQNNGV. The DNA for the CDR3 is TGTGCCAGCAGCTTAGAAGGGTTGAGGGCGGGCGAGCAGTACTTC. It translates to CASSLEGLRAGEQYF.

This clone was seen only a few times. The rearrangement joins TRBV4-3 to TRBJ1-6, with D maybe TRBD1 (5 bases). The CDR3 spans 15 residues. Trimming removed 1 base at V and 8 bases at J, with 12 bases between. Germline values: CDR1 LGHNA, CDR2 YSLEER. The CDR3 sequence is CASSQVRDAYSPLHF. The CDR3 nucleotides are TGCGCCAGCAGCCAAGTCAGGGATGCCTATTCACCCCTCCACTTT.

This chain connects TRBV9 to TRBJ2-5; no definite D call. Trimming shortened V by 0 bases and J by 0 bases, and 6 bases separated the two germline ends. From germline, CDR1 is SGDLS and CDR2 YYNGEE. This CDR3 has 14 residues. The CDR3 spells CASSVGAYQETQYF. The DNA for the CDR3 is TGTGCCAGCAGCGTAGGCGCCTACCAAGAGACCCAGTACTTC. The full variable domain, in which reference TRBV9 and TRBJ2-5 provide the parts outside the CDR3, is DSGVTQTPKHLITATGQRVTLRCSPRSGDLSVYWYQQSLDQGLQFLIQYYNGEERAKGNILERFSAQQFPDLHSELNLSSLELGDSALYFCASSVGAYQETQYFGPGTRLLVL.

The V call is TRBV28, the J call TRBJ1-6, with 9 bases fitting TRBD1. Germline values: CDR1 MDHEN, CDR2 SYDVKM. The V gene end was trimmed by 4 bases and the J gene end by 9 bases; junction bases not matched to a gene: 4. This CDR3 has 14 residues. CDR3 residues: CASSSGTGSSPLHF. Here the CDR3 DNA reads TGTGCCAGCAGTTCCGGGACAGGGAGTTCACCCCTCCACTTT.

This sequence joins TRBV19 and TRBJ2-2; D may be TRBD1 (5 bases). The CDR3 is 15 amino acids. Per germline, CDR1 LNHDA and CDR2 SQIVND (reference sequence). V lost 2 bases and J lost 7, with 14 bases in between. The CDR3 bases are TGTGCCAGTAGTATAATGCGGCAGGGTAACGGGGAGCTGTTTTTT. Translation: CASSIMRQGNGELFF.

CDR3 amino acids: CASSLARGGQSTDTQYF. The CDR3 DNA reads as TGTGCCAGCAGCTTAGCCCGGGGGGGTCAAAGCACAGATACGCAGTATTTT. The chain links TRBV7-9 to TRBJ2-3; 8 bases align to TRBD2. CDR1 is SEHNR, CDR2 FQNEAQ, per germline (reference sequence). V shed 0 bases, J shed 0 bases, and the junction held 5 bases outside the gene matches. This CDR3 contains 17 residues.

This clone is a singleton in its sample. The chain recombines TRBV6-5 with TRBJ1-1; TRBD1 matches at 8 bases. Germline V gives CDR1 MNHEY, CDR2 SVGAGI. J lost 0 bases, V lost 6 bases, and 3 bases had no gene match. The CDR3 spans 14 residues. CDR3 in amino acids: CASRDRGLNTEAFF. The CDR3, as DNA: TGTGCCAGCAGAGACAGGGGACTGAACACTGAAGCTTTCTTT.

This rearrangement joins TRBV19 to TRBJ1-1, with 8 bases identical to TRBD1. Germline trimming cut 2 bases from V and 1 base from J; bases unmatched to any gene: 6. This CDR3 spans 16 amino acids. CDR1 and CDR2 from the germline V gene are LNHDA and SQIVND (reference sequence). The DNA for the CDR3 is TGTGCCAGTAGTATAATTCCCCAGGGGGCGAACACTGAAGCTTTCTTT. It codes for CASSIIPQGANTEAFF.

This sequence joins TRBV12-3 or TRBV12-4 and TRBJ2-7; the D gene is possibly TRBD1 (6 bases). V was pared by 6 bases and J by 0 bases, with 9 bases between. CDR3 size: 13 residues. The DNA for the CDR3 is TGTGCCAGCAGAGGGGGTAGCTCCTACGAGCAGTACTTC. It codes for CASRGGSSYEQYF.

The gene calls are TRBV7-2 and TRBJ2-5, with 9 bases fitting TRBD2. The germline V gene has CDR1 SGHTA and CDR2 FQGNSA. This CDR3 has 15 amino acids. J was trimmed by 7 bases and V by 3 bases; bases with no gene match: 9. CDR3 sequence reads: CASSFKAGGLGTQYF. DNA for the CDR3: TGTGCCAGCAGCTTTAAGGCGGGGGGGCTCGGGACCCAGTACTTC. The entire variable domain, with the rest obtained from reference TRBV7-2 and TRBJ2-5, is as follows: GAGVSQSPSNKVTEKGKDVELRCDPISGHTALYWYRQSLGQGLEFLIYFQGNSAPDKSGLPSDRFSAERTGGSVSTLTIQRTQQEDSAVYLCASSFKAGGLGTQYFGPGTRLLVL.

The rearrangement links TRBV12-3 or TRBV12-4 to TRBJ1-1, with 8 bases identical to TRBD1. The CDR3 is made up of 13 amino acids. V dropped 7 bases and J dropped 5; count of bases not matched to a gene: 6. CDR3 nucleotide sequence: TGTGCCAGCAAATCAGGGGGCCTGACTGAAGCTTTCTTT. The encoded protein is CASKSGGLTEAFF.

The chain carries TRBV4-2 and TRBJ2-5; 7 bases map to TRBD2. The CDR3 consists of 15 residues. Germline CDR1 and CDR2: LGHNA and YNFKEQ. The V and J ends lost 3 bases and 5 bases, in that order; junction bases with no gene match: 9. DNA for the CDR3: TGTGCCAGCAGCCACCAACCGCGGGAGCAGGAGACCCAGTACTTC. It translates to CASSHQPREQETQYF.

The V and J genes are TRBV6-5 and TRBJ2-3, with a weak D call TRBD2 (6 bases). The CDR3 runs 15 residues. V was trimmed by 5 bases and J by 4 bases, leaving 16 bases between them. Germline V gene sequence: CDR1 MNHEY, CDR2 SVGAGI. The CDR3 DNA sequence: TGTGCCAGCAGTAGGACTATACTACGGTCAGATACGCAGTATTTT. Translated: CASSRTILRSDTQYF.

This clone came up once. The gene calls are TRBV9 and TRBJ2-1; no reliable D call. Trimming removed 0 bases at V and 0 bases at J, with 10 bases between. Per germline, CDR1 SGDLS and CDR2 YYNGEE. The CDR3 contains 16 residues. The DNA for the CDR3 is TGTGCCAGCAGCGTAGCTTTGTACAGCTCCTACAATGAGCAGTTCTTC. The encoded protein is CASSVALYSSYNEQFF.

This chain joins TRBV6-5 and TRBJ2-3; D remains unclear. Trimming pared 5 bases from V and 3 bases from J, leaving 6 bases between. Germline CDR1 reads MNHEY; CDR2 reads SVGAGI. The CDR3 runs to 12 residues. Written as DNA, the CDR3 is TGTGCCAGCAGTCCCCGGACAGATACGCAGTATTTT. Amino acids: CASSPRTDTQYF.

The CDR3 reads CASSNPGESSYEQYF. For the CDR3, the DNA is TGTGCCAGCTCAAATCCGGGGGAAAGCTCCTACGAGCAGTACTTC. J is TRBJ2-7 and V is TRBV18, with D perhaps TRBD2 (6 bases). CDR1 and CDR2 from the germline V gene are KGHSH and LQKENI. V was pared by 5 bases and J by 0 bases, with 14 bases between. CDR3 size: 15 residues. Complete variable domain (other parts from reference TRBV18 and TRBJ2-7): NAGVMQNPRHLVRRRGQEARLRCSPMKGHSHVYWYRQLPEEGLKFMVYLQKENIIDESGMPKERFSAEFPKEGPSILRIQQVVRGDSAAYFCASSNPGESSYEQYFGPGTRLTVT.

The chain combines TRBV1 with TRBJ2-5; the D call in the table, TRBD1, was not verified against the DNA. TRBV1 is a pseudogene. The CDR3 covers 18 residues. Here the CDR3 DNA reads TGCACCAGCAGCCAACATTCCGGACACCCCCTGTACCAAGAGACCCAGTACTTC. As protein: CTSSQHSGHPLYQETQYF.

The CDR3 region is CASSQVNSYEQYF. CDR3 sequence (DNA): TGTGCCAGCAGCCAAGTAAACTCCTACGAGCAGTACTTC. This chain uses TRBV14 with TRBJ2-7; the D is unclear. Germline assignment: CDR1 SGHDN and CDR2 FVKESK. The CDR3 has 13 amino acids. Trimming removed 1 base from V and 0 bases from J, with 4 bases in between. Combining the CDR3 with reference TRBV14 and TRBJ2-7 gives the whole variable domain EAGVTQFPSHSVIEKGQTVTLRCDPISGHDNLYWYRRVMGKEIKFLLHFVKESKQDESGMPNNRFLAERTGGTYSTLKVQPAELEDSGVYFCASSQVNSYEQYFGPGTRLTVT.

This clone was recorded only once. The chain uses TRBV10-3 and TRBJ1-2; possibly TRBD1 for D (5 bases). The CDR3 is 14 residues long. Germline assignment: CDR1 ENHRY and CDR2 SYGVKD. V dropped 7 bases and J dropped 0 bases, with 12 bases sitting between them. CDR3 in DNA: TGTGCCATCAATGGGGCGACAGCTAACTATGGCTACACCTTC. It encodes CAINGATANYGYTF.

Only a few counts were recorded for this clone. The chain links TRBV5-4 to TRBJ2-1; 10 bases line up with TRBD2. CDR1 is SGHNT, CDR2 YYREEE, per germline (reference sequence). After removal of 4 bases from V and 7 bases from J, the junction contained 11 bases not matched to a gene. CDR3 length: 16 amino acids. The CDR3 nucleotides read TGTGCCAGCAGCCTGGTGATAGCGGGAGGAGGGAATGAGCAGTTCTTC. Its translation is CASSLVIAGGGNEQFF. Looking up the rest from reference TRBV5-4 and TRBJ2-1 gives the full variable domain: ETGVTQSPTHLIKTRGQQVTLRCSSQSGHNTVSWYQQALGQGPQFIFQYYREEENGRGNFPPRFSGLQFPNYSSELNVNALELDDSALYLCASSLVIAGGGNEQFFGPGTRLTVL.

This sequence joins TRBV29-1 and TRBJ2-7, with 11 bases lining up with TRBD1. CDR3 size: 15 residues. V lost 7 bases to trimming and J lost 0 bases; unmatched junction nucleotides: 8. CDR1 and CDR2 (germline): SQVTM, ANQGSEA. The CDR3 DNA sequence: TGCAGCGGGCGGACAGGGGGCGAACTCTCCTACGAGCAGTACTTC. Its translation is CSGRTGGELSYEQYF.

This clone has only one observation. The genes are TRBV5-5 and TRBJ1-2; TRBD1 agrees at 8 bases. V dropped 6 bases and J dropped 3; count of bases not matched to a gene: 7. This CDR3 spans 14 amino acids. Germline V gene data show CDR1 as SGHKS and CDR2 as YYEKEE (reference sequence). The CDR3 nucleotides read TGTGCCAGCACCCGGACAGGGAACTACTATGGCTACACCTTC. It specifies CASTRTGNYYGYTF.

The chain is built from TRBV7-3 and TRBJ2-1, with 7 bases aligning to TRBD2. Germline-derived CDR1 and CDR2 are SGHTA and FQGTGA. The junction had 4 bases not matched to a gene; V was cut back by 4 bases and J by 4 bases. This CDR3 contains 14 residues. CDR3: CASSSGLRYNEQFF. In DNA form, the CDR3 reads TGTGCCAGCAGCTCGGGACTACGTTACAATGAGCAGTTCTTC.

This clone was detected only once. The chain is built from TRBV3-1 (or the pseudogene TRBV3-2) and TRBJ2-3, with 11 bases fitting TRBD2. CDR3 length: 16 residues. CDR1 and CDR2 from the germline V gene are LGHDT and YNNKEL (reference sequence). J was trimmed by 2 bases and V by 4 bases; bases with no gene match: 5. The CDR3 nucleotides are TGTGCCAGCAGCCCGACGACTAGCGGGGTCACAGATACGCAGTATTTT. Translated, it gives CASSPTTSGVTDTQYF.

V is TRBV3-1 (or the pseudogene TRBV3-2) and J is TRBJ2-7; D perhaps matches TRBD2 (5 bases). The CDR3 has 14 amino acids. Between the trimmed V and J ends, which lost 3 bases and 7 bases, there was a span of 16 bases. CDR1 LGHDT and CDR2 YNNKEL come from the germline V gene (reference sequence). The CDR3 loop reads CASSQGATGGEQYF. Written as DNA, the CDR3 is TGTGCCAGCAGCCAGGGAGCTACGGGCGGGGAGCAGTACTTC.

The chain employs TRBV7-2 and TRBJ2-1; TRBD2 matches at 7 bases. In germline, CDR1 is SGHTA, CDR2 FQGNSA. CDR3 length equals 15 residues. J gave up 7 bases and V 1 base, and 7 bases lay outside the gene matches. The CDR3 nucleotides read TGTGCCAGCAGCTTAGTTGGGGGGGGAGGTAATGAGCAGTTCTTC. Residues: CASSLVGGGGNEQFF.

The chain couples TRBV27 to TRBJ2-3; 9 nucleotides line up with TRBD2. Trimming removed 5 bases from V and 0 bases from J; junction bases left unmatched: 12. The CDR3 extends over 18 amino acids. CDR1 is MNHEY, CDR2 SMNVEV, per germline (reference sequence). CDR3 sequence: CASSTKTLAGSSTDTQYF. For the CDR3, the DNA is TGTGCCAGCAGTACAAAAACTCTAGCGGGGTCTAGCACAGATACGCAGTATTTT.